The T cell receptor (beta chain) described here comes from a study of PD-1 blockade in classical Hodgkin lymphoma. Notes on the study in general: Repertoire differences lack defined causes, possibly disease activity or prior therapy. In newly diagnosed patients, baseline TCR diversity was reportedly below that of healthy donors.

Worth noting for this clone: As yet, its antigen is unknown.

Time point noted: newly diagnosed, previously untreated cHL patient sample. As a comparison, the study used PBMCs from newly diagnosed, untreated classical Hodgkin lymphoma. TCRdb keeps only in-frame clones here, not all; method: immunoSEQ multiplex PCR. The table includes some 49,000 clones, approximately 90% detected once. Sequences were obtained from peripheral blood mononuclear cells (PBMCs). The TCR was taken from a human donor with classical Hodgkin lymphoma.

For the CDR3, the DNA is TGCGCCAGCAGCTTGGTACCGAACTATGGCTACACCTTC. It codes for CASSLVPNYGYTF. The chain recombines TRBV5-1 with TRBJ1-2, with D unresolved. The ends were cut back, 0 bases at V and 2 bases at J, with 5 bases in the middle. This CDR3 contains 13 residues. Germline loops: CDR1 SGHRS, CDR2 YFSETQ.